The TCR beta chain described here comes from a study of human thymus T cells. Study observations and caveats: Thymic and blood repertoires appeared to show biased V and J gene usage. Unrelated individuals had highly overlapping thymic repertoires, as reported in related research.

With V trimmed by 6 bases and J by 2 bases, 1 base remained unmatched. This CDR3 is 13 amino acids long. Germline V gene lookup returns CDR1 MNHNS and CDR2 SASEGT. Points on this clone: Antigen unknown.

Repertoires were generated with immunoSEQ multiplex PCR, while TCRdb's copy carries only in-frame clones and drops some. The repertoire includes fewer than 90,000 clones, 90% to 97% of them detected once, and approximately 0.03% sits in the top ten. Corrective cardiac operations yielded the resected thymus tissue. Samples came from healthy Finnish infants during open corrective cardiac surgery. Sequencing was performed on thymus tissue. V gene TRBV6-1 combines with J gene TRBJ2-7, with TRBD1 identical over 10 bases. The receptor's source is a boy under three years old with a congenital heart defect but otherwise immunologically healthy. The CDR3, as DNA: TGTGCCAGCAGGACAGGGGGCCCCTACGAGCAGTACTTC. Translated: CASRTGGPYEQYF.